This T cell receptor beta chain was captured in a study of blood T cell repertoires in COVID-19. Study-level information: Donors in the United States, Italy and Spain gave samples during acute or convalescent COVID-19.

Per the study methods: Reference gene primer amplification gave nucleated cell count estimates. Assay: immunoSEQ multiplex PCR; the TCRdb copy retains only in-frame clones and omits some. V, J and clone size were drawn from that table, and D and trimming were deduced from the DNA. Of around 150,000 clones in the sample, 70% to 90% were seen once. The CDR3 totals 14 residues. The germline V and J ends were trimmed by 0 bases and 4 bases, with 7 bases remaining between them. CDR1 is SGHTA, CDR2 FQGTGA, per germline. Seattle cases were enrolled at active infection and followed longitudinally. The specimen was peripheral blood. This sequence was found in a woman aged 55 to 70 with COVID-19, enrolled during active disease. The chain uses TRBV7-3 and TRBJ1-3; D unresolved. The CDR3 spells CASSLTSFGNTIYF. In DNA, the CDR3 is TGTGCCAGCAGCTTAACGAGCTTCGGAAACACCATATATTTT.